This T cell receptor (beta chain) was retrieved from a study of patients and donors after allogeneic stem cell transplantation. The CDR3 length is 13 residues. V was pared by 3 bases and J by 4 bases, with 7 bases between. Germline lookup yields CDR1 SGHTA and CDR2 FQGNSA. MiXCR, applied by TCRdb to the RT-PCR reads, yields one record per CDR3 protein. The sample records about 40,000 distinct CDR3 sequences, under 35% being singletons. The rearrangement uses TRBV7-2 and TRBJ1-3, with D possibly TRBD1 on 5 matching bases. What was sequenced was blood, either unsorted or a sorted T cell fraction (not recorded which). The clonotype originates from a human donor who was either an allogeneic HSCT recipient or a stem cell or donor lymphocyte infusion donor (not recorded which). It is not recorded whose cells these are; they may come from a transplant donor. The CDR3 here is CASSFREGNTIYF. The CDR3 DNA sequence: TGTGCCAGCAGCTTCAGGGAGGGAAACACCATATATTTT.